These 32 T cell receptor beta chains share one sample of origin, sequenced in a study of pediatric ulcerative colitis (dated by TCRdb to between 2018 and 2021). Libraries came from the immunoSEQ multiplex PCR assay. In its TCRdb copy, this immuneACCESS table keeps in-frame sequences only and misses some clones. Where compared with another copy, unresolved V genes explain less than half of these, and the others have no known cause. The sample has 20,000 to 25,000 clones on record, roughly 70% of them singletons. The biggest ten clones account for 15% to 19% of the sample. One to two pinch biopsies were taken from the rectum for research during colonoscopy. Material: gut tissue. The receptor set was obtained from a boy younger than 18 with severe ulcerative colitis.

The V and J genes are TRBV18 and TRBJ2-1; a weak D match, TRBD2 (6 bases). The CDR3 has 14 amino acids. Germline-derived CDR1 and CDR2 are KGHSH and LQKENI. V lost 0 bases and J lost 9, with 12 bases in between. In DNA, the CDR3 is TGTGCCAGCTCACCACCTTCCGGCGGGGTTGAGCAGTTCTTC. It is translated as CASSPPSGGVEQFF.

The chain is built from TRBV18 and TRBJ2-3; D not certain. This CDR3 region has 15 residues. Germline lookup yields CDR1 KGHSH and CDR2 LQKENI. V lost 2 bases and J 1 base, leaving 10 bases between the germline ends. CDR3 nucleotide sequence: TGTGCCAGCTCACCAAGACCCGACCGCACAGATACGCAGTATTTT. Amino acid sequence: CASSPRPDRTDTQYF.

V gene TRBV5-6 combines with J gene TRBJ2-7; D is perhaps TRBD1 or TRBD2 (5 bases each). Germline V gives CDR1 SGHDT, CDR2 YYEEEE. The CDR3 is 14 residues long. V was shortened by 4 bases and J by 0 bases, with 11 bases between the two germline ends. As DNA, the CDR3 is TGTGCCAGCAGCGGGGACGGTTTCTCCTACGAGCAGTACTTC. It codes for CASSGDGFSYEQYF.

The table lists this clone with a few counts. The CDR3 nucleotides are TGTGCCAGCTCACCACGGGTTCTCGGACAGGGGCTTTCTGGGGCCAACGTCCTGACTTTC. Its translation is CASSPRVLGQGLSGANVLTF. This chain uses TRBV18 with TRBJ2-6; TRBD1 matches 9 bases. The CDR3 sequence is 20 residues long. Trimming took 1 base from V and 1 from J; bases not matched to a gene: 11. Germline assignment: CDR1 KGHSH and CDR2 LQKENI.

The chain combines TRBV2 with TRBJ2-1, with no clear D. There are 15 residues in the CDR3. CDR1 is SNHLY, CDR2 FYNNEI, per germline. Trimming cost V 6 bases and J 0 bases, with 12 bases left between them. CDR3 sequence: CASSNDKSSYNEQFF. The CDR3 DNA follows: TGTGCCAGCAGCAATGACAAGAGCTCCTACAATGAGCAGTTCTTC.

The CDR3 spells CASSVAQHNEKLFF. The CDR3 DNA reads TGTGCCAGCAGCGTAGCGCAACATAATGAAAAACTGTTTTTT. The rearrangement links TRBV9 to TRBJ1-4; D unresolved. Germline CDR1 and CDR2: SGDLS and YYNGEE. Trimming took 0 bases from V and 4 from J, leaving 7 bases between them. There are 14 residues in the CDR3.

The chain links TRBV30 to TRBJ1-2; no definite D call. V shed 1 base and J shed 2 bases, with 14 bases lying between them. The CDR3 runs to 15 residues. CDR1 GTSNPN and CDR2 SVGIG come from the germline V gene (reference sequence). CDR3 in amino acids: CAWSAGGLGNYGYTF. The CDR3 coding sequence is TGTGCCTGGAGTGCCGGAGGGTTGGGGAACTATGGCTACACCTTC.

The V gene is TRBV6-1, the J gene TRBJ1-2; 10 bases align to TRBD1. The CDR3 is made up of 15 amino acids. The V segment lost 3 bases and the J segment 4 bases; nucleotides outside the gene matches: 5. Looked up from germline, CDR1 is MNHNS and CDR2 is SASEGT. CDR3 loop: CASSETGGAGYGYTF. In DNA, the CDR3 is TGTGCCAGCAGTGAGACAGGGGGCGCAGGCTATGGCTACACCTTC.

This clone was recorded once. CDR3 nucleotide sequence: TGTGCCATCAGTGCACGGGACAGGGGTAGGTACGAGCAGTACTTC. Protein sequence: CAISARDRGRYEQYF. This rearrangement joins TRBV10-3 to TRBJ2-7; 10 bases line up with TRBD1. With 4 bases clipped from V and 4 bases from J, the junction kept 7 bases outside the gene matches. The CDR3 runs 15 residues. Per germline, CDR1 ENHRY and CDR2 SYGVKD.

The V call is TRBV7-2, the J call TRBJ1-6; the D is unclear. The V and J ends lost 5 bases and 6 bases respectively, with 8 bases between them. CDR1 SGHTA and CDR2 FQGNSA come from the germline V gene. The CDR3 spans 13 residues. CDR3 residues: CASSVQPNSPLHF. The CDR3 DNA sequence: TGTGCCAGCAGCGTACAGCCTAATTCACCCCTCCACTTT.

The gene calls are TRBV11-2 and TRBJ2-7, with a tentative D call TRBD2 (5 bases). CDR3 length equals 17 residues. The V end lost 5 bases, the J end lost 3 bases, and 23 bases lay between the germline ends. CDR1 and CDR2 (germline): SGHAT, FQNNGV. CDR3: CASSGLPGSPIIYEQYF. In DNA form, the CDR3 reads TGTGCCAGCAGCGGGCTCCCGGGGTCCCCGATAATCTACGAGCAGTACTTC.

V gene TRBV21-1 combines with J gene TRBJ1-2. TRBV21-1 is classified as a pseudogene. The CDR3 spans 14 residues. The CDR3 loop reads CASGRLERVYGYTF. The DNA for the CDR3 is TGTGCCAGCGGGAGACTAGAGAGGGTCTATGGCTACACCTTC.

V usage is TRBV5-3 and J usage is TRBJ1-5, with TRBD1 as a possible D gene (5 bases). TRBV5-3 is marked as an open reading frame, function uncertain. V was cut by 3 bases and J by 7 bases, with 8 bases left in between. The CDR3 consists of 12 residues. CDR3 region: CARSSRDQPQHF. CDR3 nucleotide sequence: TGTGCCAGAAGCTCCAGGGACCAGCCCCAGCATTTT.

This clone occurred once. The chain is built from TRBV18 and TRBJ1-1; 7 bases line up with TRBD1. There are 16 residues in the CDR3. V shed 6 bases, J shed 4 bases, and the junction held 14 bases outside the gene matches. Germline V lookup: CDR1 KGHSH, CDR2 LQKENI. CDR3 amino acids: CASSARDSRTGTEAFF. DNA for the CDR3: TGTGCCAGCTCGGCCCGGGACAGTCGGACGGGCACTGAAGCTTTCTTT.

The rearrangement links TRBV4-2 to TRBJ1-4, with TRBD1 matching 7 bases. There are 15 residues in the CDR3. Germline trimming cut 3 bases from V and 6 bases from J; bases unmatched to any gene: 7. CDR1 and CDR2 from the germline V gene are LGHNA and YNFKEQ. CDR3 bases: TGTGCCAGCAGCCAGTACAGGGGTGGGGATGAAAAACTGTTTTTT. It is translated as CASSQYRGGDEKLFF.

The chain recombines TRBV7-9 with TRBJ1-6; D is ambiguous. Germline lookup yields CDR1 SEHNR and CDR2 FQNEAQ (reference sequence). The CDR3 totals 15 residues. The V end lost 5 bases, the J end lost 9 bases, and 17 bases lay between the germline ends. The CDR3 nucleotides are TGTGCCAGCAGCCGCGCGGGAGGACCCGCTTCACCCCTCCACTTT. It translates to CASSRAGGPASPLHF. The full variable domain, its missing parts supplied by reference TRBV7-9 and TRBJ1-6, is DTGVSQNPRHKITKRGQNVTFRCDPISEHNRLYWYRQTLGQGPEFLTYFQNEAQLEKSRLLSDRFSAERPKGSFSTLEIQRTEQGDSAMYLCASSRAGGPASPLHFGNGTRLTVT.

The chain recombines TRBV6-4 with TRBJ2-3, with 9 nucleotides matching TRBD2. From germline, CDR1 is MRHNA and CDR2 SNTAGT. With 2 bases clipped from V and 4 bases from J, the junction kept 4 bases outside the gene matches. CDR3 length equals 15 residues. CDR3 amino acids: CASSDAGGPADTQYF. DNA for the CDR3: TGTGCCAGCAGTGACGCGGGGGGGCCGGCAGATACGCAGTATTTT.

The chain couples TRBV28 to TRBJ2-7, with 11 bases identical to TRBD2. Germline CDR1 is MDHEN and CDR2 is SYDVKM. The CDR3 runs 17 residues. V lost 3 bases, J lost 5 bases, and 12 bases stayed unmatched. CDR3: CASSFSGTSGSGDEQYF. Here the CDR3 DNA reads TGTGCCAGCAGTTTCTCCGGGACTAGCGGTAGTGGTGACGAGCAGTACTTC.

The chain joins TRBV4-3 to TRBJ1-2; D is unresolved. The V gene lost 6 bases and the J gene lost 0 bases, with 20 bases spanning the gap. This CDR3 has 17 residues. Germline V gene lookup returns CDR1 LGHNA and CDR2 YSLEER. This CDR3 is CASSRTANVLANYGYTF. CDR3 DNA sequence: TGCGCCAGCAGTAGAACCGCGAATGTTTTGGCTAACTATGGCTACACCTTC.

This clone was observed a handful of times. The chain carries TRBV11-1 and TRBJ1-2; 7 bases are a match to TRBD1. Germline assignment: CDR1 SGHAT and CDR2 FQDESV (reference sequence). With 5 bases clipped from V and 8 bases from J, the junction kept 8 bases outside the gene matches. This CDR3 is 13 amino acids long. CDR3 protein: CASSAGQWYGYTF. The CDR3 nucleotides read TGTGCCAGCAGCGCGGGACAGTGGTACGGCTACACCTTC. The entire variable domain, with the rest obtained from reference TRBV11-1 and TRBJ1-2, is as follows: EAEVAQSPRYKITEKSQAVAFWCDPISGHATLYWYRQILGQGPELLVQFQDESVVDDSQLPKDRFSAERLKGVDSTLKIQPAELGDSAMYLCASSAGQWYGYTFGSGTRLTVV.

CDR3 nucleotides: TGTGCCAGCAGCTTAGTTCGGGGAATGAACACTGAAGCTTTCTTT. Translating gives CASSLVRGMNTEAFF. The chain recombines TRBV11-1 with TRBJ1-1; D call uncertain. This CDR3 region has 15 residues. From germline, CDR1 is SGHAT and CDR2 FQDESV (reference sequence). V gave up 1 base and J gave up 0 bases, with 9 bases separating them.

V is TRBV6-5 and J is TRBJ1-6, with a tentative D call TRBD1 (6 bases). Trimming stripped 0 bases from V and 9 bases from J, with 15 bases between. This CDR3 is 16 amino acids long. Germline V CDR1 and CDR2: MNHEY, SVGAGI. The CDR3 reads CASSYSTGADPSPLHF. The CDR3 region has the DNA TGTGCCAGCAGTTACTCGACAGGTGCGGATCCTTCACCCCTCCACTTT.

This clone was found a few times. V gene TRBV13 combines with J gene TRBJ1-1; D remains unclear. Between the trimmed V and J ends, which lost 5 bases and 1 base, there was a span of 17 bases. The CDR3 length is 16 residues. The V gene's germline CDR1 is PRHDT and CDR2 FYEKMQ (reference sequence). The CDR3 sequence is CASSRILWSENTEAFF. The CDR3, as DNA: TGTGCCAGCAGCCGTATTCTGTGGTCAGAGAACACTGAAGCTTTCTTT. Full variable domain (missing parts from reference TRBV13 and TRBJ1-1): AAGVIQSPRHLIKEKRETATLKCYPIPRHDTVYWYQQGPGQDPQFLISFYEKMQSDKGSIPDRFSAQQFSDYHSELNMSSLELGDSALYFCASSRILWSENTEAFFGQGTRLTVV.

This rearrangement joins TRBV13 to TRBJ1-2, with D possibly TRBD1 on 6 matching bases. The CDR3 loop spans 15 amino acids. Germline V lookup: CDR1 PRHDT, CDR2 FYEKMQ (reference sequence). The V end was cut by 6 bases, the J end by 1 base, with 15 bases between. CDR3 protein: CASRRRGQINYGYTF. CDR3 nucleotides: TGTGCCAGCAGGCGTAGAGGACAGATTAACTATGGCTACACCTTC.

This clone was seen only once. The junction departs from the called germline gene at one end, perhaps through a read error. This chain links TRBV2 with TRBJ1-6; no definite D call. The CDR3 spans 12 residues. Germline CDR1 SNHLY, CDR2 FYNNEI. The CDR3 loop is CASREGPGPLHF. The CDR3 nucleotides read TGTGCCAGCCGTGAGGGCCCCGGACCCCTCCACTTT.

The chain links TRBV5-1 to TRBJ2-6; 7 bases line up with TRBD1. Germline V gene sequence: CDR1 SGHRS, CDR2 YFSETQ. The V and J ends lost 3 bases and 2 bases, in that order; junction bases with no gene match: 5. The CDR3 covers 16 residues. The CDR3 loop is CASSWAGTAGANVLTF. The CDR3 nucleotides read TGCGCCAGCAGCTGGGCCGGGACAGCTGGGGCCAACGTCCTGACTTTC.

The chain uses TRBV19 and TRBJ1-2; D is unclear. CDR1 and CDR2 (germline): LNHDA, SQIVND (reference sequence). The germline V and J ends were trimmed by 4 bases and 8 bases, with 20 bases remaining between them. The CDR3 contains 15 residues. CDR3 sequence reads: CASSSLGVVLQGYTF. For the CDR3, the DNA is TGTGCCAGTAGTAGTCTCGGGGTGGTACTCCAAGGCTACACCTTC.

The chain carries TRBV6-5 and TRBJ1-1; no definite D call. Per germline, CDR1 MNHEY and CDR2 SVGAGI. This CDR3 comprises 14 residues. V was shortened by 0 bases and J by 2 bases, with 7 bases between the two germline ends. The CDR3, as DNA: TGTGCCAGCAGTTACTCGCCGGGTAACACTGAAGCTTTCTTT. Its protein is CASSYSPGNTEAFF.

This clone showed up just a few times. The chain combines TRBV27 with TRBJ2-5; D could derive from TRBD1 or TRBD2 (6 bases each). CDR1 is MNHEY, CDR2 SMNVEV, per germline (reference sequence). This CDR3 is 15 amino acids long. Between the trimmed V and J ends, which lost 11 bases and 5 bases, there was a span of 24 bases. CDR3 DNA sequence: TGTGCCCGGGGGCCTAGGGGGTCCATCACCGAGACCCAGTACTTC. Its protein is CARGPRGSITETQYF.

V and J are TRBV2 and TRBJ1-3; D possibly corresponds to TRBD1 (6 bases). The CDR3 spans 15 residues. The germline gives CDR1 SNHLY, CDR2 FYNNEI. Trimming removed 7 bases from V and 4 bases from J, with 17 bases in between. CDR3 sequence reads: CASTDRGQTGNTIYF. In DNA form, the CDR3 reads TGTGCCAGCACCGATCGGGGGCAAACGGGAAACACCATATATTTT.

The V gene is TRBV5-6, the J gene TRBJ2-5; no reliable D call. The V and J ends lost 1 base and 4 bases respectively, with 14 bases between them. The CDR3 loop spans 15 amino acids. CDR1 is SGHDT and CDR2 is YYEEEE in the germline V gene. The CDR3 spells CASSLRTTRLETQYF. CDR3 nucleotide sequence: TGTGCCAGCAGCTTGAGGACCACGCGGTTAGAGACCCAGTACTTC.

This chain joins TRBV7-9 and TRBJ1-4; D perhaps matches TRBD1 (5 bases). Germline V gene lookup returns CDR1 SEHNR and CDR2 FQNEAQ (reference sequence). The CDR3 consists of 16 residues. Trimming took 0 bases from V and 13 from J, leaving 21 bases between them. The CDR3 sequence is CASSLAGAGRWFRLFF. In DNA, the CDR3 is TGTGCCAGCAGCTTAGCAGGCGCGGGACGCTGGTTTAGACTGTTTTTT.